This T cell receptor beta chain was captured in a study of cytomegalovirus exposure and HLA in healthy donors. The study ran its PCR with 60 Vbeta and 13 Jbeta primers. Only in-frame clones appear in the TCRdb table, and some are missing; sequencing was by immunoSEQ multiplex PCR. The table shows under 200,000 clones, with about 77% occurring only once. As to this clone: No antigen is known for it.

The CDR3 has 15 residues. CDR1 is MRHNA and CDR2 is SNTAGT in the germline V gene. Trimming took off 8 bases at V and 2 bases at J, with 17 bases between the two ends. Whole-study findings and limits: Excluded were some V segments that proved indistinguishable, including TRBV6-2 and TRBV6-3. Reports indicated that the classifier achieved high specificity and sensitivity in diagnosing cytomegalovirus status.

The chain recombines TRBV6-4 with TRBJ2-3; TRBD1 is a possible D gene (6 bases). Material: PBMCs. The TCR comes from a woman between 45 and 65 years old in good health and CMV-seronegative. In nucleotides, the CDR3 is TGTGCCAGCTCAAGCCAGGGGTCCTACACAGATACGCAGTATTTT. This sequence encodes CASSSQGSYTDTQYF.